These 18 T cell receptor beta chains share one sample of origin, sequenced in a study of cytomegalovirus exposure and HLA in healthy donors. 60 Vbeta and 13 Jbeta primers were used in PCR. The repertoire was sequenced with immunoSEQ multiplex PCR; TCRdb's copy has only in-frame clones and lacks some. The repertoire holds roughly 200,000 clones, 79% seen once, with under 0.9% in the top ten. What was sequenced was PBMCs. The source is a woman aged 40 to 55 in good health and CMV-seronegative.

The V call is TRBV7-8, the J call TRBJ2-2, with TRBD1 identical over 9 bases. CDR3 length: 16 amino acids. Germline assignment: CDR1 SGHVS and CDR2 FQNEAQ. V lost 5 bases, J lost 2 bases, and 6 bases stayed unmatched. CDR3 amino acids: CASSPGQGLNTGELFF. The CDR3 DNA reads as TGTGCCAGCAGCCCGGGACAGGGATTAAACACCGGGGAGCTGTTTTTT.

The chain uses TRBV19 and TRBJ2-7; TRBD2 is a possible D gene (7 bases). The V gene's germline CDR1 is LNHDA and CDR2 SQIVND (reference sequence). The V end lost 8 bases, the J end lost 7 bases, and 18 bases lay between the germline ends. This CDR3 is 13 amino acids long. The CDR3 protein is CASQVRGAEEQYF. CDR3 nucleotide sequence: TGTGCCAGTCAAGTCCGGGGGGCGGAAGAGCAGTACTTC.

This clone showed up just a few times. The V and J genes are TRBV28 and TRBJ2-7; TRBD2 agrees at 9 bases. V was clipped by 2 bases and J by 4 bases; unmatched bases: 6. Germline CDR1 reads MDHEN; CDR2 reads SYDVKM. This CDR3 is 15 amino acids long. For the CDR3, the DNA is TGTGCCAGCAGTTTAGGCGGGAGGGATGATTACGAGCAGTACTTC. Encoded protein: CASSLGGRDDYEQYF.

J is TRBJ2-3 and V is TRBV6-6; 7 bases line up with TRBD2. The CDR3 extends over 14 amino acids. The germline V gene encodes CDR1 MNHNY and CDR2 SVGAGI (reference sequence). The junction had 4 bases not matched to a gene; V was cut back by 3 bases and J by 4 bases. The CDR3 reads CASSYRTRSDTQYF. CDR3 nucleotide sequence: TGTGCCAGCAGTTATCGGACTAGGTCAGATACGCAGTATTTT.

Written as DNA, the CDR3 is TGTGCCACCAGCAGAAGAGGACAGGGGGCGCGGGCTTTCTTT. Its protein product is CATSRRGQGARAFF. V gene TRBV15 combines with J gene TRBJ1-1, with TRBD1 matching 11 bases. J gave up 11 bases and V 2 bases, and 7 bases lay outside the gene matches. Germline V gene sequence: CDR1 LNHNV, CDR2 YYDKDF (reference sequence). CDR3 length equals 14 residues.

The J gene is TRBJ1-5, the V gene TRBV18; TRBD1 is a possible D gene (5 bases). Germline V gene lookup returns CDR1 KGHSH and CDR2 LQKENI. The V end lost 6 bases, the J end lost 4 bases, and 16 bases lay between the germline ends. This CDR3 spans 15 amino acids. The CDR3 sequence is CASSTVRQPNQPQHF. The CDR3 bases are TGTGCCAGCTCCACGGTTAGACAGCCAAATCAGCCCCAGCATTTT.

CDR3 residues: CASSDTRGNQPQHF. The DNA for the CDR3 is TGCGCCAGCAGTGATACTCGGGGCAATCAGCCCCAGCATTTT. V gene TRBV10-2 combines with J gene TRBJ1-5, with D hard to call. Germline values: CDR1 WSHSY, CDR2 SAAADI. V was shortened by 3 bases and J by 2 bases, with 8 bases between the two germline ends. This CDR3 is built from 14 residues.

V usage is TRBV19 and J usage is TRBJ1-1, with 7 bases identical to TRBD1. The length of the CDR3 is 16 residues. Germline values: CDR1 LNHDA, CDR2 SQIVND (reference sequence). V gave up 5 bases and J gave up 1 base; unmatched junction bases: 10. In DNA form, the CDR3 reads TGTGCCAGTAGTCCCTGGGCGACAGGGCGGAACACTGAAGCTTTCTTT. Translated: CASSPWATGRNTEAFF.

The chain uses TRBV5-1 and TRBJ2-7, with 7 bases that match TRBD2. Germline CDR1 SGHRS, CDR2 YFSETQ. Trimming took 4 bases from V and 6 from J; bases not matched to a gene: 7. This CDR3 contains 13 residues. CDR3 bases: TGCGCCAGCAGCCCGGGGGGTACCGGCGAGCAGTACTTC. Its translation: CASSPGGTGEQYF. The variable domain in full, with the rest retrieved from reference TRBV5-1 and TRBJ2-7, is KAGVTQTPRYLIKTRGQQVTLSCSPISGHRSVSWYQQTPGQGLQFLFEYFSETQRNKGNFPGRFSGRQFSNSRSEMNVSTLELGDSALYLCASSPGGTGEQYFGPGTRLTVT.

The V and J genes are TRBV19 and TRBJ2-3; 8 positions agree with TRBD2. CDR3 length: 13 amino acids. CDR1 LNHDA and CDR2 SQIVND come from the germline V gene (reference sequence). J was trimmed by 4 bases and V by 5 bases; bases with no gene match: 2. CDR3 nucleotides: TGTGCCAGTAGTCCGGGGGGGTCAGATACGCAGTATTTT. As protein: CASSPGGSDTQYF.

The V and J genes are TRBV7-9 and TRBJ2-7; TRBD1 matches at 7 bases. This CDR3 comprises 14 residues. Germline V gene lookup returns CDR1 SEHNR and CDR2 FQNEAQ (reference sequence). The ends lost 2 bases at V and 5 bases at J; junction bases unmatched: 6. CDR3 amino acids: CASSLSQGVDEQYF. The CDR3, as DNA: TGTGCCAGCAGCTTAAGTCAGGGGGTAGACGAGCAGTACTTC. Complete variable domain (other parts from reference TRBV7-9 and TRBJ2-7): DTGVSQNPRHKITKRGQNVTFRCDPISEHNRLYWYRQTLGQGPEFLTYFQNEAQLEKSRLLSDRFSAERPKGSFSTLEIQRTEQGDSAMYLCASSLSQGVDEQYFGPGTRLTVT.

V gene TRBV4-3 combines with J gene TRBJ1-4; D is ambiguous. CDR3 length: 15 amino acids. Germline loops: CDR1 LGHNA, CDR2 YSLEER. V dropped 0 bases and J dropped 7 bases, with 12 bases sitting between them. CDR3 sequence (DNA): TGCGCCAGCAGCCAAGACGGAGGGTCGGGTGAAAAACTGTTTTTT. It translates to CASSQDGGSGEKLFF.

This sequence joins TRBV11-1 and TRBJ1-5, with a weak D call TRBD1 (5 bases). The germline V gene has CDR1 SGHAT and CDR2 FQDESV (reference sequence). Trimming removed 2 bases from V and 3 bases from J, with 11 bases in between. The CDR3 spans 15 residues. The CDR3 loop reads CASSLSGHTNQPQHF. CDR3 in DNA: TGTGCCAGCAGCTTAAGTGGACACACCAATCAGCCCCAGCATTTT. The full variable domain, rest sourced from reference TRBV11-1 and TRBJ1-5, is EAEVAQSPRYKITEKSQAVAFWCDPISGHATLYWYRQILGQGPELLVQFQDESVVDDSQLPKDRFSAERLKGVDSTLKIQPAELGDSAMYLCASSLSGHTNQPQHFGDGTRLSIL.

V and J are TRBV27 and TRBJ2-1; 8 positions match TRBD2. CDR1 is MNHEY and CDR2 is SMNVEV in the germline V gene (reference sequence). The J segment lost 2 bases and the V segment lost 6 bases, leaving 6 bases of the junction unmatched. CDR3 size: 15 residues. The CDR3 region is CASRLAGLPYNEQFF. The CDR3 region has the DNA TGTGCCAGCAGGTTAGCGGGACTTCCCTACAATGAGCAGTTCTTC.

The chain employs TRBV2 and TRBJ2-3; TRBD1 aligns across 10 bases. V shed 4 bases and J 6 bases; nucleotides not matched to a gene: 7. The length of the CDR3 is 15 residues. In germline, CDR1 is SNHLY, CDR2 FYNNEI. CDR3 residues: CASSATGGRSDTQYF. The CDR3 nucleotides are TGTGCCAGCAGTGCGACAGGGGGCCGGTCCGATACGCAGTATTTT.

The rearrangement links TRBV15 to TRBJ2-7; 8 bases line up with TRBD1. Germline V gives CDR1 LNHNV, CDR2 YYDKDF (reference sequence). V dropped 7 bases and J dropped 1; count of bases not matched to a gene: 3. The length of the CDR3 is 13 residues. CDR3 loop: CATTQGASYEQYF. The DNA of the CDR3 is TGTGCCACCACGCAGGGGGCTTCCTACGAGCAGTACTTC.

The chain is built from TRBV9 and TRBJ2-5, with D possibly being TRBD1 (5 bases). V lost 4 bases, J lost 1 base, and 17 bases lay in between. The length of the CDR3 is 16 residues. Germline values: CDR1 SGDLS, CDR2 YYNGEE. CDR3 nucleotides: TGTGCCAGCAGCCCATCCCTCGCCCAGGGCCAAGAGACCCAGTACTTC. It translates to CASSPSLAQGQETQYF.

V is TRBV5-1 and J is TRBJ2-3; 9 nucleotides agree with TRBD1. CDR1 SGHRS and CDR2 YFSETQ come from the germline V gene. The CDR3 extends over 14 amino acids. Unmatched junction bases numbered 5, after V lost 5 bases and J lost 4 bases. The CDR3 is CASSHGQGSDTQYF. CDR3 in DNA: TGCGCCAGCAGTCACGGACAGGGGTCAGATACGCAGTATTTT.